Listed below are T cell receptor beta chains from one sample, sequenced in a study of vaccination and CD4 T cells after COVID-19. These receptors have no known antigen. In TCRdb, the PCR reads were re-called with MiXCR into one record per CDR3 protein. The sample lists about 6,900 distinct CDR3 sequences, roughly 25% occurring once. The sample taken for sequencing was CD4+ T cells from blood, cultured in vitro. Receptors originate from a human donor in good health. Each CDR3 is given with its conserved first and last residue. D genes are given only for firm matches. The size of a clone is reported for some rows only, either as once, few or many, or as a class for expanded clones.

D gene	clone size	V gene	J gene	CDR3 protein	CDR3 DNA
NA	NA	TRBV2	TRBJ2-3	CASEGGPTDTQYF	TGTGCCAGCGAGGGGGGTCCCACAGATACGCAGTATTTT
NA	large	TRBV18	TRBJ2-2	CASSRGTGELFF	TGTGCCAGCTCACGGGGCACCGGGGAGCTGTTTTTT
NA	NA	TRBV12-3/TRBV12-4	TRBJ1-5	CASTLGRINRPQHF	TGTGCCAGCACCTTAGGACGGATCAATCGGCCCCAGCATTTT
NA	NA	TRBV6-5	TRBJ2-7	CASSYAGRTSEQYF	TGTGCCAGCAGTTATGCGGGGCGTACGTCCGAGCAGTACTTC
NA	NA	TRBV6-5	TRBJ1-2	CASSYSNLQFEYTF	TGTGCCAGCAGTTACTCTAACCTCCAGTTTGAATACACCTTC
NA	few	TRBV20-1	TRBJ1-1	CSARVAGMNTEAFF	TGCAGTGCTAGAGTGGCAGGGATGAACACTGAAGCTTTCTTT
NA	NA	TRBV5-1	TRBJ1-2	CASSPGQGNYGYTF	TGCGCCAGCAGCCCGGGCCAGGGCAACTATGGCTACACCTTC
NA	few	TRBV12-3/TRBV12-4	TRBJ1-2	CASSERQTYGYTF	TGTGCCAGCAGTGAGCGACAGACCTATGGCTACACCTTC
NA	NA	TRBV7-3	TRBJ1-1	CASSLQGVKNGAEAFF	TGTGCCAGCAGCTTACAAGGTGTCAAAAACGGGGCTGAAGCTTTCTTT
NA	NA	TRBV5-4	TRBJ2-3	CASSRGATTDTQYF	TGTGCCAGCAGCCGGGGGGCAACCACAGATACGCAGTATTTT
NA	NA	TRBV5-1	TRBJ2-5	CASGLLRTVEETQYF	TGCGCCAGCGGGCTGCTTAGGACTGTAGAAGAGACCCAGTACTTC
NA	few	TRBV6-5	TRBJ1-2	CASSSRPGLRVGGYTF	TGTGCCAGCAGTTCGAGACCGGGACTGCGAGTCGGTGGCTACACCTTC
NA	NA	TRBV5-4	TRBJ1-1	CASSPPPGQFSTEAFF	TGTGCCAGCAGCCCGCCCCCGGGGCAGTTTAGCACTGAAGCTTTCTTT
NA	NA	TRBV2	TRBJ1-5	CASSEEWVSFTLSNQPQHF	TGTGCCAGCAGTGAAGAGTGGGTCTCTTTCACCCTAAGCAATCAGCCCCAGCATTTT
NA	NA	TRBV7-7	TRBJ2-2	CASSLLHTANTGELFF	TGTGCCAGCAGCTTGCTACACACTGCGAACACCGGGGAGCTGTTTTTT
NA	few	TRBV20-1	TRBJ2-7	CSARDAIGEAYEQYF	TGCAGTGCTAGAGATGCGATAGGTGAGGCCTACGAGCAGTACTTC
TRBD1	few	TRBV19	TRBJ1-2	CASRAGTANYGYTF	TGTGCCAGTAGGGCAGGGACAGCCAACTATGGCTACACCTTC
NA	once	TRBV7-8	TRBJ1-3	CASSSGYYSGNTIYF	TGTGCCAGCAGCTCAGGATATTACTCTGGAAACACCATATATTTT
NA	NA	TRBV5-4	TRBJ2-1	CASSLGGSINNEQFF	TGTGCCAGCAGCTTGGGCGGGTCAATAAACAATGAGCAGTTCTTC
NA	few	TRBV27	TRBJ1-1	CASSFLSNTEAFF	TGTGCCAGCAGTTTTTTGTCGAACACTGAAGCTTTCTTT
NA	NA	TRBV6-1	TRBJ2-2	CASTLVGGGELFF	TGTGCCAGCACCTTAGTGGGGGGCGGGGAGCTGTTTTTT
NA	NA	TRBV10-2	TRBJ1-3	CASSDPQLSGNTIYF	TGCGCCAGCAGTGACCCACAGCTTTCTGGAAACACCATATATTTT
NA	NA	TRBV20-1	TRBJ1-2	CSASRPGASYGYTF	TGCAGTGCTAGTCGGCCGGGGGCATCCTATGGCTACACCTTC
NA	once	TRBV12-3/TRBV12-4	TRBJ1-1	CASSSISRSLEDQAFF	TGTGCCAGCAGTTCTATTTCCAGGTCCCTGGAGGACCAAGCTTTCTTT
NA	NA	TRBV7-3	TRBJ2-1	CASSQDTDNEQFF	TGTGCCAGCAGTCAAGACACAGACAATGAGCAGTTCTTC
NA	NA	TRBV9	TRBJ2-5	CASSVVGMYQETQYF	TGTGCCAGCAGCGTAGTGGGCATGTACCAAGAGACCCAGTACTTC
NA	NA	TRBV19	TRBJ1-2	CVSSIGSYGYTF	TGTGTCAGTAGTATTGGCAGCTATGGCTACACCTTC